This T cell receptor (beta chain) derives from a study of T cell changes during pregnancy in multiple sclerosis. The assay was immunoSEQ multiplex PCR, and TCRdb's table has in-frame clones only and misses some. Among some 68,000 clones listed, approximately 93% were seen once. V lost 0 bases to trimming and J lost 1 base; unmatched junction nucleotides: 7. This CDR3 is built from 16 residues. Germline CDR1 reads GTSNPN; CDR2 reads SVGIG (reference sequence). The sequences come from peripheral blood, collected in the second trimester of pregnancy. This rearrangement joins TRBV30 to TRBJ1-2; 8 bases agree with TRBD1. This TCR came from a female donor with multiple sclerosis, enrolled in a pregnancy study. This CDR3 reads CAWSVVGTGGNYGYTF. The DNA for the CDR3 is TGTGCCTGGAGTGTAGTGGGAACAGGGGGTAACTATGGCTACACCTTC.